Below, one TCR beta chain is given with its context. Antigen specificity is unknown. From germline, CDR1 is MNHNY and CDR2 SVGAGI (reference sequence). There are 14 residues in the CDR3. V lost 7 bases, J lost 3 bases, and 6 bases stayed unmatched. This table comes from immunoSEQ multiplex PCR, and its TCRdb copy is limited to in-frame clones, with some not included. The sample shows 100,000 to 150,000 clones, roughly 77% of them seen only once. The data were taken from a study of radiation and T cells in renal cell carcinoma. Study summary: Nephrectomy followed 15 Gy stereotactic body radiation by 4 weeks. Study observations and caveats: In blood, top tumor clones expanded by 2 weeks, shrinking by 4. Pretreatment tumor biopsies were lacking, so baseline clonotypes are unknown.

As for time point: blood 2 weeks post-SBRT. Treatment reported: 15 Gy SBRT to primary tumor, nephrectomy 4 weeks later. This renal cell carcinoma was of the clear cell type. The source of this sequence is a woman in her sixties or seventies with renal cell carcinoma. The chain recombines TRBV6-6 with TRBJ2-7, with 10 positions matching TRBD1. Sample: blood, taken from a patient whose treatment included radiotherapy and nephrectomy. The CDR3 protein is CASNPGQGGYEQYF. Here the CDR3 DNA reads TGTGCCAGCAACCCCGGACAGGGGGGCTACGAGCAGTACTTC.